The 16 T cell receptor beta chains below come from one sample, sequenced in a study of shared clonotypes between healthy human individuals. TCRdb's table, derived via immunoSEQ multiplex PCR, lists solely in-frame clones and lacks some. The repertoire includes over a million clones, 70% to 80% of them detected once, and more than 0.45% sits in the top ten. The sequenced sample was memory CD4+ T cells from PBMCs. The sample's subset: CD45RA-negative fraction. These receptors all come from a man younger than 30 in good health. Some clones in this sample may be carry-over from other donors' samples.

V and J are TRBV6-6 and TRBJ2-2; D ambiguous. V was clipped by 8 bases and J by 0 bases, with 10 bases between them. Looked up from germline, CDR1 is MNHNY and CDR2 is SVGAGI (reference sequence). The CDR3 is 14 amino acids. The CDR3 protein is CASQVLTNTGELFF. CDR3 nucleotide sequence: TGTGCCAGCCAGGTGCTGACGAACACCGGGGAGCTGTTTTTT.

On this clone: A much more abundant neighbour one base away suggests this may be a read error. J is TRBJ2-7 and V is TRBV5-5; D remains ambiguous. There are 13 residues in the CDR3. V lost 0 bases to trimming and J lost 2 bases, with 6 bases between them. In germline, CDR1 is SGHKS, CDR2 YYEKEE (reference sequence). The CDR3 is CASSLGPAYEQYF. The CDR3 coding sequence is TGTGCCAGCAGCTTGGGACCCGCCTACGAGCAGTACTTC.

The gene calls are TRBV27 and TRBJ1-4, with D tentatively TRBD1 (5 bases). CDR3 length: 15 residues. Trimming pared 3 bases from V and 1 base from J, leaving 9 bases between. CDR1 and CDR2 from the germline V gene are MNHEY and SMNVEV (reference sequence). CDR3 protein: CASSFLGVTNEKLFF. In nucleotides, the CDR3 is TGTGCCAGCAGTTTTTTGGGGGTAACTAATGAAAAACTGTTTTTT.

The rearrangement joins TRBV7-9 to TRBJ2-3, with TRBD2 matching 7 bases. The V segment lost 3 bases and the J segment 6 bases; nucleotides outside the gene matches: 9. This CDR3 comprises 15 residues. The germline CDR1 and CDR2 sequences are SEHNR and FQNEAQ (reference sequence). The CDR3 is CASSLGLPGSDTQYF. CDR3 bases: TGTGCCAGCAGCTTGGGACTACCTGGGTCTGATACGCAGTATTTT.

Comment on this clone: Mismatch with germline at one junction end may stem from a read error. The genes are TRBV5-4 and TRBJ1-1; D is perhaps TRBD1 (6 bases). The CDR3 length is 15 residues. The germline gives CDR1 SGHNT, CDR2 YYREEE (reference sequence). DNA of the CDR3: TGTGCCAGCACCTTGGGTGGGGGGGCTGAACCTGAAGCTTTCTTT. Translated, it gives CASTLGGGAEPEAFF.

For the CDR3, the DNA is TGTGCCAGCAGCTTGCAGGGGGGCTATGGCTACACCTTC. It codes for CASSLQGGYGYTF. The chain uses TRBV5-5 and TRBJ1-2; 7 bases align to TRBD1. This CDR3 spans 13 amino acids. CDR1 is SGHKS, CDR2 YYEKEE, per germline (reference sequence). J lost 4 bases, V lost 1 base, and 1 base had no gene match.

The chain recombines TRBV9 with TRBJ2-1; D may be TRBD2 (6 bases). Germline loops: CDR1 SGDLS, CDR2 YYNGEE. The V gene lost 6 bases and the J gene lost 4 bases, with 17 bases spanning the gap. The CDR3 is 15 residues long. DNA of the CDR3: TGTGCCAGCACCCAAACGGGAGTTCAATACAATGAGCAGTTCTTC. It specifies CASTQTGVQYNEQFF.

The chain has TRBV29-1 and TRBJ2-5, with D maybe TRBD2 (5 bases). The CDR3 has 13 amino acids. Looked up from germline, CDR1 is SQVTM and CDR2 is ANQGSEA. Trimming shortened V by 6 bases and J by 0 bases, and 11 bases separated the two germline ends. CDR3 sequence (DNA): TGCAGCGTCCGCGGGTTGTACCAAGAGACCCAGTACTTC. Its translation is CSVRGLYQETQYF.

The chain uses TRBV9 and TRBJ2-2; D remains ambiguous. Trimming left V 3 bases short and J 0 bases short, with 12 bases between. Germline lookup yields CDR1 SGDLS and CDR2 YYNGEE. This CDR3 is 16 amino acids long. The CDR3 DNA is TGTGCCAGCAGCGGGGGTCGATACGCGAACACCGGGGAGCTGTTTTTT. Translating gives CASSGGRYANTGELFF.

The J gene is TRBJ2-7, the V gene TRBV18; D might be TRBD1 (5 bases). The CDR3 runs 16 residues. Germline values: CDR1 KGHSH, CDR2 LQKENI. Trimming removed 4 bases from V and 2 bases from J, with 18 bases in between. CDR3 coding DNA: TGTGCCAGCTCACTATCGATGGGGCTTGGGGCCTACGAGCAGTACTTC. It encodes CASSLSMGLGAYEQYF.

This chain's CDR3 is CASSEALPVSNNEQFF. In DNA, the CDR3 is TGTGCCAGCAGTGAAGCGCTCCCGGTCAGCAACAATGAGCAGTTCTTC. The chain recombines TRBV2 with TRBJ2-1; D remains unclear. The CDR3 is 16 residues long. In germline, CDR1 is SNHLY, CDR2 FYNNEI. Trimming cost V 0 bases and J 5 bases, with 14 bases left between them.

This clone was seen only a few times. This chain connects TRBV15 to TRBJ1-3, with 9 bases lining up with TRBD1. The CDR3 is 15 residues long. From germline, CDR1 is LNHNV and CDR2 YYDKDF (reference sequence). J gave up 7 bases and V 3 bases, and 7 bases lay outside the gene matches. CDR3 DNA sequence: TGTGCCACCAGCAGCCTTCGACAGGGGGTGAACACCATATATTTT. It translates to CATSSLRQGVNTIYF.

The J gene is TRBJ2-3, the V gene TRBV15; D possibly corresponds to TRBD2 (6 bases). Germline V gene sequence: CDR1 LNHNV, CDR2 YYDKDF (reference sequence). The CDR3 has 17 amino acids. V was shortened by 0 bases and J by 5 bases, with 18 bases between the two germline ends. DNA of the CDR3: TGTGCCACCAGCAGAGAACTAATACCGGGACTCAAAGATACGCAGTATTTT. This encodes CATSRELIPGLKDTQYF.

V gene TRBV18 combines with J gene TRBJ1-3; TRBD1 is a possible D gene (5 bases). Germline-derived CDR1 and CDR2 are KGHSH and LQKENI. The CDR3 is made up of 18 amino acids. The V gene lost 0 bases and the J gene lost 1 base, with 16 bases spanning the gap. CDR3 DNA: TGTGCCAGCTCACCACCTGAGACAGCTCTTCTTTCTGGAAACACCATATATTTT. It translates to CASSPPETALLSGNTIYF.

The chain couples TRBV11-2 to TRBJ2-7; 11 bases fit TRBD2. V gave up 5 bases and J gave up 1 base; unmatched junction bases: 4. Germline V gene sequence: CDR1 SGHAT, CDR2 FQNNGV. The CDR3 is 15 residues long. CDR3 loop: CASSQGLAASYEQYF. The CDR3 region has the DNA TGTGCCAGCAGCCAGGGACTAGCGGCGTCCTACGAGCAGTACTTC.

V and J are TRBV7-3 and TRBJ2-3; perhaps TRBD1 as D (6 bases). CDR1 and CDR2 from the germline V gene are SGHTA and FQGTGA. This CDR3 spans 15 amino acids. V was shortened by 5 bases and J by 1 base, with 13 bases between the two germline ends. The CDR3 region has the DNA TGTGCCAGCAGCCGACAGGCACTCGGCACAGATACGCAGTATTTT. Residues: CASSRQALGTDTQYF. Complete variable domain (other parts from reference TRBV7-3 and TRBJ2-3): GAGVSQTPSNKVTEKGKYVELRCDPISGHTALYWYRQSLGQGPEFLIYFQGTGAADDSGLPNDRFFAVRPEGSVSTLKIQRTERGDSAVYLCASSRQALGTDTQYFGPGTRLTVL.